The source of this T cell receptor beta chain is a study of beta chain features in type 1 diabetes. Points from the study as a whole: Possibly, sequencing cDNA over-represented cells that had high TCR expression levels.

Expressed TCRB transcripts were sequenced after all isolated RNA was converted to cDNA. Clones were sequenced by immunoSEQ multiplex PCR, and TCRdb holds only the in-frame ones, with some missing. The sample yields roughly 130,000 clones, 9.2% seen once. This clone has only a few counts. The antigen is not known. V lost 0 bases, J lost 4 bases, and 12 bases lay in between. This CDR3 spans 14 amino acids. Germline CDR1 GTSNPN, CDR2 SVGIG (reference sequence). This chain joins TRBV30 and TRBJ1-2; no reliable D call. The sample comprised central memory CD4+ T cells from blood. The TCR sequence derives from a man between 18 and 29 years old in good health. CDR3 in DNA: TGTGCCTGGAGTGTAGTGGGCGCGGGCTATGGCTACACCTTC. Translation gives CAWSVVGAGYGYTF.